This TCR beta chain was obtained from a study of beta chain features in type 1 diabetes. Study-level information: Cell yields, gender and age were similar in healthy donors and patients.

Whole-study results and caveats: TCRB CDR3s were moderately but significantly shorter in Type 1 diabetes patients in all four CD4+ subsets.

The authors reverse transcribed all of the isolated RNA, so sequencing captured expressed TCRB transcripts. Method: immunoSEQ multiplex PCR; TCRdb's copy keeps in-frame clones and lacks some. The table has approximately 150,000 clones, 50% to 70% seen once. Comments on this clone: The antigen is undetermined.

It was via CD45RO/CCR7/CD25/CD127/CD95/CD27 that CD4+ naive, central memory, regulatory and stem cell-like memory cells were sorted. Sequenced sample: naive CD4+ T cells from blood. This receptor was identified in a man younger than 40 with type 1 diabetes.

In DNA form, the CDR3 reads TGTGCCAGCAGTTACACGGGGGGGAATTCACCCCTCCACTTT. Translation: CASSYTGGNSPLHF. The chain recombines TRBV6-5 with TRBJ1-6, with D tentatively TRBD1 (5 bases). This CDR3 spans 14 amino acids. V lost 2 bases and J 7 bases, leaving 9 bases between the germline ends. Germline V gene sequence: CDR1 MNHEY, CDR2 SVGAGI.